Below are 11 T cell receptor beta chains sequenced from a single sample in a study of shared clonotypes between healthy human individuals. Naive CD8 isolation took CD45RO-negative cells positively selected for CCR7 and excluded terminally differentiated effector memory CD45RA+ cells. Sequencing used immunoSEQ multiplex PCR; TCRdb keeps in-frame clones, though not all of them. In the table there are some 2.1 million clones, about 95% of which are singletons. The sample consisted of naive CD8+ T cells sorted from blood. These receptors came from a man between 18 and 29 years old in good health.

CDR3 sequence (DNA): TGTGCCAGCAGTTCATTAGCGGGGGTCTCCTACGAGCAGTACTTC. Residues: CASSSLAGVSYEQYF. This sequence joins TRBV28 and TRBJ2-7; 9 positions match TRBD2. This CDR3 spans 15 amino acids. V shed 4 bases, J shed 0 bases, and the junction held 4 bases outside the gene matches. The germline V gene has CDR1 MDHEN and CDR2 SYDVKM.

The chain is built from TRBV25-1 and TRBJ2-3, with 9 bases fitting TRBD1. In germline, CDR1 is MGHDK, CDR2 SYGVNS. This CDR3 comprises 15 residues. V lost 7 bases and J lost 3; bases outside the gene matches: 8. The CDR3 region is CASISSGTGTDTQYF. The DNA for the CDR3 is TGTGCCAGCATCTCTTCCGGGACAGGGACAGATACGCAGTATTTT.

The gene calls are TRBV28 and TRBJ1-4, with D hard to call. The CDR3 contains 15 residues. The ends were cut back, 5 bases at V and 7 bases at J, with 17 bases in the middle. The germline V gene has CDR1 MDHEN and CDR2 SYDVKM. The DNA for the CDR3 is TGTGCCAGCAGTCCTCTCGTGATCCCTGGTGAAAAACTGTTTTTT. Translation: CASSPLVIPGEKLFF.

J is TRBJ2-1 and V is TRBV7-9; D is undetermined. This CDR3 contains 13 residues. CDR1 is SEHNR and CDR2 is FQNEAQ in the germline V gene (reference sequence). Trimming took 7 bases from V and 8 from J, leaving 15 bases between them. CDR3 sequence: CASTPRQTDEQFF. CDR3 sequence (DNA): TGTGCCAGCACCCCCCGGCAGACCGATGAGCAGTTCTTC.

The chain recombines TRBV7-9 with TRBJ1-2; 7 bases agree with TRBD1. Germline loops: CDR1 SEHNR, CDR2 FQNEAQ (reference sequence). This CDR3 comprises 13 residues. The V gene end was trimmed by 9 bases and the J gene end by 8 bases; junction bases not matched to a gene: 12. The CDR3 loop is CASLQGWSDGYTF. CDR3 sequence (DNA): TGTGCCAGTCTACAGGGGTGGTCGGACGGCTACACCTTC.

The chain carries TRBV13 and TRBJ2-1; 15 positions match TRBD2. After removal of 5 bases from V and 8 bases from J, the junction contained 7 bases not matched to a gene. Germline V gives CDR1 PRHDT, CDR2 FYEKMQ (reference sequence). The CDR3 loop spans 16 amino acids. CDR3 region: CASSPRTSGGAYEQFF. The DNA for the CDR3 is TGTGCCAGCAGCCCGAGGACTAGCGGGGGGGCCTATGAGCAGTTCTTC.

The chain carries TRBV6-1 and TRBJ1-6; D may be TRBD1 (5 bases). CDR1 is MNHNS and CDR2 is SASEGT in the germline V gene. V shed 3 bases and J shed 9 bases, with 15 bases lying between them. The CDR3 covers 15 residues. The CDR3 DNA reads as TGTGCCAGCAGTGAGGGGGAGTCCGGAGTTTCACCCCTCCACTTT. This codes for CASSEGESGVSPLHF.

This chain's CDR3 is CASITRQGADGYTF. CDR3 in DNA: TGTGCCAGCATCACTCGACAGGGGGCTGACGGCTACACCTTC. This chain uses TRBV5-4 with TRBJ1-2, with 10 nucleotides matching TRBD1. Germline V gives CDR1 SGHNT, CDR2 YYREEE (reference sequence). The CDR3 is 14 residues long. V lost 6 bases, J lost 8 bases, and 10 bases stayed unmatched.

This clone was observed once. The V gene is TRBV4-1, the J gene TRBJ2-7, with 9 nucleotides matching TRBD1. The CDR3 extends over 14 amino acids. The V segment lost 4 bases and the J segment 2 bases; nucleotides outside the gene matches: 3. Germline V lookup: CDR1 MGHRA, CDR2 YSYEKL. The CDR3 reads CASSLRTGAYEQYF. The CDR3 nucleotides read TGCGCCAGCAGCCTGCGGACAGGGGCCTACGAGCAGTACTTC.

The V and J genes are TRBV29-1 and TRBJ1-1; D perhaps matches TRBD1 (6 bases). Trimming took off 3 bases at V and 6 bases at J, with 14 bases between the two ends. Germline-derived CDR1 and CDR2 are SQVTM and ANQGSEA. The CDR3 consists of 13 residues. The CDR3 region is CSVDFDRFPEAFF. The CDR3 DNA reads as TGCAGCGTTGATTTTGACAGGTTCCCTGAAGCTTTCTTT.

The chain carries TRBV9 and TRBJ1-2, with D perhaps matching TRBD1 (5 bases). Trimming stripped 3 bases from V and 14 bases from J, with 14 bases between. The CDR3 loop spans 11 amino acids. CDR1 SGDLS and CDR2 YYNGEE come from the germline V gene. The CDR3 here is CASSGGYRPTF. The CDR3 region has the DNA TGTGCCAGCAGCGGGGGCTATCGTCCTACCTTC.